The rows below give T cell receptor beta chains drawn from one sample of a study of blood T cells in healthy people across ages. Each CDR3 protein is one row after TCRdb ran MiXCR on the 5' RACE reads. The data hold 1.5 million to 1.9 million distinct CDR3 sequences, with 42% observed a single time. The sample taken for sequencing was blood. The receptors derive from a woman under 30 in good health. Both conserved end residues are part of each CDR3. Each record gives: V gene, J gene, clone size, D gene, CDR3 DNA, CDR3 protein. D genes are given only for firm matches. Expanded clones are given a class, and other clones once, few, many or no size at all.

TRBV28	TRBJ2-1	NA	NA	TGTGCCCTCGTTGGGGGGGCCGGTGAGCAGTTCTTC	CALVGGAGEQFF
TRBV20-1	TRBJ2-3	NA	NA	TGCAGTGCTCGGAGAGCGGTATCGAGCACAGATACGCAGTATTTT	CSARRAVSSTDTQYF
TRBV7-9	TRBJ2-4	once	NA	TGTGCCAGCAGCCTCCTCTCCGGGACCGACCGCGCCAAAAACATTCAGTACTTC	CASSLLSGTDRAKNIQYF
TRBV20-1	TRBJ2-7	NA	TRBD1	TGCAGTGCTAGATCCCACTACAGGGGTAGCTCCTACGAGCAGTACTTC	CSARSHYRGSSYEQYF
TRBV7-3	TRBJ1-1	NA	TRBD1	TGTGCCAGCAGCCCCAGCCGGACAGGGAGAACTGAAGCTTTCTTT	CASSPSRTGRTEAFF
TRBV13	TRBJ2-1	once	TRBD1	TGTGCCAGCAGCTCCGACAGGGGGCATAATGAGCAGTTCTTC	CASSSDRGHNEQFF
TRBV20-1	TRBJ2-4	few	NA	TGCAGTGCTAGAGATCCGGGTAACATTCAGTACTTC	CSARDPGNIQYF
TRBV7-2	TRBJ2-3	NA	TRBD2	TGTGCCAGCAGCTTAGGCGGGACTAGCCCTCACTATACGCAGTATTTT	CASSLGGTSPHYTQYF
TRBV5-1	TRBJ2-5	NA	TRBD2	TGCGCCAGTATAAGCGGGGCTGAGCAGTACTTC	CASISGAEQYF
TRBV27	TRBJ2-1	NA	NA	TGTGCCAGCAGGCCTTATACTAGGAATGAGCAGTTCTTC	CASRPYTRNEQFF
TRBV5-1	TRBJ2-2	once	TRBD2	TGCGCCACCAATGGAGCTAGCGGGAACACCGGGGAGCTGTTTTTT	CATNGASGNTGELFF
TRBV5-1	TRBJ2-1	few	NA	TGCGCCAGCAGCCCCCGGGACCTGGACGGTGAGCAGTTCTTC	CASSPRDLDGEQFF
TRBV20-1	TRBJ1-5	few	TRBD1	TGCAGTGCTCAGGGGACAGGGAGGTGGAGCAATCAGCCCCAGCATTTT	CSAQGTGRWSNQPQHF
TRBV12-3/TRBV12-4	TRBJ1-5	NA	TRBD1	TGTGCCAGCAGCCGGACAGGGCGCAATCAGCCCCAGCATTTT	CASSRTGRNQPQHF
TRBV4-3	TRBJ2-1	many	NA	TGCGCCAGCAGCCAAGATCTGGACCCCAATGAGCAGTTCTTC	CASSQDLDPNEQFF
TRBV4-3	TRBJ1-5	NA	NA	TGCGCCAGCAGCCAAGAGAAAGGTCAGCCCCGGCATTTT	CASSQEKGQPRHF
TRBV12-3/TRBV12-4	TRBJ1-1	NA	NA	TGTGCCAGCAGTTTCCCCCTCTCGAACACTGAAGCTTTCTTT	CASSFPLSNTEAFF
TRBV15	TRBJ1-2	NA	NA	TGTGCCACCAGCCAGGTCGGGGGAAGCTATGGCTACACCTTC	CATSQVGGSYGYTF
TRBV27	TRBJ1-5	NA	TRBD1	TGTGCCAGCAGTTCCGGGACAGGGGTCGATCAGCCCCAGCATTTT	CASSSGTGVDQPQHF
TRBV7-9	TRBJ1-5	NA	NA	TGTGCCAGCAGCGTACATTACGGTTCGAGCAATCAGCCCCAGCATTTT	CASSVHYGSSNQPQHF
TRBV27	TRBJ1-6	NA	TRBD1	TGTGCCAGCAGTTTATTCGGGACAGGTCCGAGACCCCTCCACTTT	CASSLFGTGPRPLHF
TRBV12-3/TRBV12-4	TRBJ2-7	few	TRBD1	TGTGCCAGCAGTTCCGGGACAGGGCCATCCCTCCACCGATACGAGCAGTACTTC	CASSSGTGPSLHRYEQYF
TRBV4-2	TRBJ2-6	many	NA	TGTGCCAGCAGCCAAGAACCCGACTCTGGGGCCAACGTCCTGACTTTC	CASSQEPDSGANVLTF
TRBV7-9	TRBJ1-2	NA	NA	TGTGCCAGCAGCTTAGAGGTTGTGGGACCCTATGGCTACACCTTC	CASSLEVVGPYGYTF
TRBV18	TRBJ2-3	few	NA	TGTGCCAGCTCACCACCGATCAACACAGATACGCAGTATTTT	CASSPPINTDTQYF
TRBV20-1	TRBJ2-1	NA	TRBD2	TGCAGTGCTGGACGAGCGGGAGTGTCCTACAATGAGCAGTTCTTC	CSAGRAGVSYNEQFF
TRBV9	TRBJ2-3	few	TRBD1	TGTGCCAGCAGCGAACCGGGACAGGGAGTCGGTACGCAGTATTTT	CASSEPGQGVGTQYF
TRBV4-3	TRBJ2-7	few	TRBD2	TGCGCCAGCAGCCCGCTTGGGGCTAGCGGGCCCCCAATCTACGAGCAGTACTTC	CASSPLGASGPPIYEQYF